This T cell receptor (beta chain) was retrieved from a study of blood T cell repertoires in COVID-19 (dated by TCRdb to the early 2020s). Looking at the study overall: The collaborator samples originated in the United States, Italy and Spain and spanned the acute and convalescent phases of COVID-19. The dataset comprised deeply sampled blood TCRbeta repertoires from subjects exposed to, actively infected with, or recovered from COVID-19. The sample metadata nearly always contained a de-identified subject ID, COVID-19 status, age in years and sex. A freely available public database, intended as a resource for researchers studying the immune response to SARS-CoV-2, is where the repertoires were released. The material from the prospective study consisted of cDNA or gDNA derived from T cells, B-cell-depleted T cells, or PBMCs. Samples came from the ongoing ImmuneRACE study (first 160 participants) plus 1,254 subjects from 6 global collaborators. Where HLA class I and class II types were available, the types were taken from metadata supplied by the sample provider, not from assay-based typing. Study-wide findings and limitations: How much clinical and demographic metadata was included differed by source and by participant, and the metadata was provided uncurated.

Measured from the cysteine to the phenylalanine, the CDR3 is 14 residues long. Only the CDR3 DNA is retained, 42 bases long and in frame from the first base. V loses 6 bases of germline sequence and J loses 2 bases, and the interval between the two ends is 11 bases. The germline V gene (reference sequence) specifies LNHDA as CDR1 and SQIVND as CDR2. Enrolling through a virtual design, the prospective study's participants ranged in age from roughly 18 to 95 years and lived across roughly 24 United States geographic areas. In the prospective study, participants were assigned to cohorts based on the clinical history participants reported in a screening survey and a study questionnaire. Mobile phlebotomists in the prospective study collected whole blood, serum and a nasopharyngeal or oropharyngeal swab from every participant. Prospective study participants could optionally give additional blood draws and questionnaires over an approximately two-month period. Before DNA extraction, prospective study blood samples were shipped either frozen or at room temperature.

Notes on this clone: Its antigen is not yet known. No clone much larger than this one lies a single base away; base qualities are absent.

The immunoSEQ Assay, a bias-controlled multiplex PCR, was used to amplify TCRbeta CDR3 regions from genomic DNA. The authors' analysis ran thus. The number of nucleated cells in each sample was estimated from the amplification of reference gene primers within the assay. To quantify the absolute abundance of each unique TCRbeta CDR3 rearrangement, sequence reads were collapsed and filtered. Productive Simpson clonality was computed per sample as the square root of Simpson's diversity index over productive rearrangements. TCRdb provides this immuneACCESS table in a form limited to in-frame rearrangements. Some clones are lacking; in checked studies, under half of them reflect an unresolved V gene, and why the rest are absent is not known. The V and J calls and the clone size are those of that table, but D and trimming were determined from the DNA. This sample holds hundreds of thousands of clones; around 90% were observed only once. Less than 2% of the sample belongs to the ten largest clones.

The receptor was derived from a woman in her late teens or twenties with acute COVID-19. This chain joins TRBV19 to TRBJ1-3, and perhaps TRBD1 as D gene, on 5 matching bases. The sequenced sample was PBMCs or T cells enriched from blood (not recorded which). The nucleotides are TGTGCCAGTAGCAGACCAGGGACTGGAAACACCATATATTTT. The translation is CASSRPGTGNTIYF. Here the CDR3 is joined to the reference TRBV19 and TRBJ1-3 genes, and the full variable domain is: DGGITQSPKYLFRKEGQNVTLSCEQNLNHDAMYWYRQDPGQGLRLIYYSQIVNDFQKGDIAEGYSVSREKKESFPLTVTSAQKNPTAFYLCASSRPGTGNTIYFGEGSWLTVV.